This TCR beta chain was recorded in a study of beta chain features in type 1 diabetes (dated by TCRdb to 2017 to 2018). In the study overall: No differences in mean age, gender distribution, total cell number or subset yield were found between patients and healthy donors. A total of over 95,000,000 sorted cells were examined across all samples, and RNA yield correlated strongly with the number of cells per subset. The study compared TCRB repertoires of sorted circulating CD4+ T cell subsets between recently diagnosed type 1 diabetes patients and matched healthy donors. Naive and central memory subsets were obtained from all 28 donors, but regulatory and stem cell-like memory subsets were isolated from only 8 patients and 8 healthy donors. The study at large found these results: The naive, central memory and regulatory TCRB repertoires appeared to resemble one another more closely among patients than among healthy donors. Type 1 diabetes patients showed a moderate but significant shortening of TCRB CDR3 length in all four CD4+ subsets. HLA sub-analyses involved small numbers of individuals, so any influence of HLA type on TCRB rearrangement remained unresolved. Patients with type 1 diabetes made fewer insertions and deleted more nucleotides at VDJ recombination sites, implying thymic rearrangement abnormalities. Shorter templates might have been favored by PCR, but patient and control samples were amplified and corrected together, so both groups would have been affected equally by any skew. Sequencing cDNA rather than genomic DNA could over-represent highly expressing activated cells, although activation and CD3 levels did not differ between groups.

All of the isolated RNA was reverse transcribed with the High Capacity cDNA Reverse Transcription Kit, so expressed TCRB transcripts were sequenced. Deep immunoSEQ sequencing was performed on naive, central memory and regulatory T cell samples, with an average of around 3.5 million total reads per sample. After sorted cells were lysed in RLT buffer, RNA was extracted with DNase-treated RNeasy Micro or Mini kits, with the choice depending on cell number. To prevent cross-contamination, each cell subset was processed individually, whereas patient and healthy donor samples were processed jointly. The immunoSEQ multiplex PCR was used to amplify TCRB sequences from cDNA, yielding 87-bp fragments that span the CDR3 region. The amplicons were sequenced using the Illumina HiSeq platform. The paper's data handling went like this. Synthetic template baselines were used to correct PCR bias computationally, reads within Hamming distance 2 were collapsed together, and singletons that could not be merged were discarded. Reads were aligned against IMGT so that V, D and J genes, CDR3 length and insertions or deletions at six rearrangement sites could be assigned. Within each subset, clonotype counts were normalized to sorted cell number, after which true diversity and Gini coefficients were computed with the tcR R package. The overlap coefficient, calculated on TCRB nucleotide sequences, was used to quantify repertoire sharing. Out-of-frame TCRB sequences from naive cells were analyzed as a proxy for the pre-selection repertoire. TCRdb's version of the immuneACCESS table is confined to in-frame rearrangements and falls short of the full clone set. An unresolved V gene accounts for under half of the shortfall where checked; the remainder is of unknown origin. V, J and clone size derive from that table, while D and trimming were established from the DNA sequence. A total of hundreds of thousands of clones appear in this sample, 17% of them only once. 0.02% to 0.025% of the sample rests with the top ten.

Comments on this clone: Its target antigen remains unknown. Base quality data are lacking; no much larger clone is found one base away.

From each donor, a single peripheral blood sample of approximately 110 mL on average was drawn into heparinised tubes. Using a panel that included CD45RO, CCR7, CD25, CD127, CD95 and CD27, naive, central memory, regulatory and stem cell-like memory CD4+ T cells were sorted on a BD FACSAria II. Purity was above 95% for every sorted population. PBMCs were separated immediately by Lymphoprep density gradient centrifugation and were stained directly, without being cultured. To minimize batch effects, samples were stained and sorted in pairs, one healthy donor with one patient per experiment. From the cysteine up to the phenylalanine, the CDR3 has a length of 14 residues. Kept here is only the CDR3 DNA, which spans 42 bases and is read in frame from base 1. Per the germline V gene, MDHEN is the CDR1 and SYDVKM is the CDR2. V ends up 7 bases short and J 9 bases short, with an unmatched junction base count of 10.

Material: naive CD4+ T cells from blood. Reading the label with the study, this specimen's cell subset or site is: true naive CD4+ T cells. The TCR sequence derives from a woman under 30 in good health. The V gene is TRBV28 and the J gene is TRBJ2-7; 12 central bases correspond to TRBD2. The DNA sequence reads TGTGCCAGCACTCGACTAGCGGGAGCCCTGTCGCAGTACTTC. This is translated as CASTRLAGALSQYF.